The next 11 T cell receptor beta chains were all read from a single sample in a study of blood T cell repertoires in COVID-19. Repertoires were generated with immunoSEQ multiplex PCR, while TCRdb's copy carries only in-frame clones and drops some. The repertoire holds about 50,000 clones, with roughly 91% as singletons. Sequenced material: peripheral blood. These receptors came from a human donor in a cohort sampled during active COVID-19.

The CDR3 region has the DNA TGTGCCAGCAGGTCTCTAGCGACCGGCGGGGATGAGCAGTTCTTC. Its protein product is CASRSLATGGDEQFF. This rearrangement joins TRBV28 to TRBJ2-1; weak D call: TRBD2 (6 bases). Germline CDR1 MDHEN, CDR2 SYDVKM. This CDR3 is built from 15 residues. V was cut by 6 bases and J by 8 bases, with 20 bases left in between.

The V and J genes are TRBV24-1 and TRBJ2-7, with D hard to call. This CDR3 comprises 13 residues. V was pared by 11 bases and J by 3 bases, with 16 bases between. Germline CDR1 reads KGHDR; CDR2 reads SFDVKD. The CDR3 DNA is TGTGCCAACGCCCCTCCCGAGGACTACGAGCAGTACGTC. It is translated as CANAPPEDYEQYV.

CDR3 residues: CASSFPSGGSETGELFF. The CDR3 DNA is TGTGCCAGCAGTTTTCCGAGCGGGGGCTCTGAAACCGGGGAGCTGTTTTTT. The chain employs TRBV28 and TRBJ2-2; 8 positions agree with TRBD2. V lost 3 bases, J lost 5 bases, and 11 bases stayed unmatched. The germline gives CDR1 MDHEN, CDR2 SYDVKM. This CDR3 contains 17 residues.

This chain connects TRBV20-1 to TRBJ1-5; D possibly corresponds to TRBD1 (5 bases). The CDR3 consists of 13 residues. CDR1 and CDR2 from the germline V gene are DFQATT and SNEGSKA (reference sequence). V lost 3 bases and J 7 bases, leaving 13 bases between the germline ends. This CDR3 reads CSASLPGKQPQHF. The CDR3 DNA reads TGCAGTGCTAGTTTGCCAGGGAAGCAGCCCCAGCATTTT.

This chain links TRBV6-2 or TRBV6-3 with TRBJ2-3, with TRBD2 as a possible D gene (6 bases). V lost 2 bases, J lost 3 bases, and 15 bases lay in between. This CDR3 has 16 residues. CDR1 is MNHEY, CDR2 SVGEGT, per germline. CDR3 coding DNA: TGTGCCAGCAGTTACCCTGAAGGGGACTTAACAGATACGCAGTATTTT. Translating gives CASSYPEGDLTDTQYF.

In nucleotides, the CDR3 is TGTGCCAGCAGCGTAGCGCAGGGATTGAACACTGAAGCTTTCTTT. It encodes CASSVAQGLNTEAFF. The genes are TRBV9 and TRBJ1-1, with D tentatively TRBD1 (5 bases). Trimming removed 0 bases at V and 0 bases at J, with 9 bases between. The CDR3 runs 15 residues. Germline lookup yields CDR1 SGDLS and CDR2 YYNGEE.

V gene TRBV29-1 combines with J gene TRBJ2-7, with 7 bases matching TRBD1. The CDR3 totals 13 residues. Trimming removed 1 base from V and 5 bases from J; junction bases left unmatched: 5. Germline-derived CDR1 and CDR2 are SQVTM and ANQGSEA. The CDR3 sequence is CSVEAVGGHEQYF. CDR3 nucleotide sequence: TGCAGCGTTGAAGCCGTAGGGGGCCACGAGCAGTACTTC.

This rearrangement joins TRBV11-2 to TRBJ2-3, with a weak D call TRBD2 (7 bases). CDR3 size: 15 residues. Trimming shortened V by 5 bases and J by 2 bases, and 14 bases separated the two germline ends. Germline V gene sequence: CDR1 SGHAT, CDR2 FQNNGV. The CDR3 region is CASSTDGGHTDTQYF. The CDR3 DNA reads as TGTGCCAGCAGCACTGACGGGGGGCACACAGATACGCAGTATTTT.

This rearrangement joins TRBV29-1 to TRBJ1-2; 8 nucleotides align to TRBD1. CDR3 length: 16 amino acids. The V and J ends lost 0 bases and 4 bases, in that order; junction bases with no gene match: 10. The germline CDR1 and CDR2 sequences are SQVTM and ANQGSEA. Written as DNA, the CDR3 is TGCAGCGTTGAAGATTTAACCCAGGGGGCCCTCTATGGCTACACCTTC. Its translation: CSVEDLTQGALYGYTF.

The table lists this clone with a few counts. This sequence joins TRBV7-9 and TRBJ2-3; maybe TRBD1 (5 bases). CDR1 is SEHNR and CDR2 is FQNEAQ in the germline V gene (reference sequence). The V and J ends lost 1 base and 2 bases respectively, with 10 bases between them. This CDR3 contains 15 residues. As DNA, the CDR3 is TGTGCCAGCAGCTTAGTTGCCAGGGCCACAGATACGCAGTATTTT. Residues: CASSLVARATDTQYF.

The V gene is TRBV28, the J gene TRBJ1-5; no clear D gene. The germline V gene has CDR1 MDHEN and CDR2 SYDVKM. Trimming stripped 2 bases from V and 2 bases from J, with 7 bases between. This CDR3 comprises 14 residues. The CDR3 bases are TGTGCCAGCAGTTTAATTCGCGGCAATCAGCCCCAGCATTTT. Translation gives CASSLIRGNQPQHF.